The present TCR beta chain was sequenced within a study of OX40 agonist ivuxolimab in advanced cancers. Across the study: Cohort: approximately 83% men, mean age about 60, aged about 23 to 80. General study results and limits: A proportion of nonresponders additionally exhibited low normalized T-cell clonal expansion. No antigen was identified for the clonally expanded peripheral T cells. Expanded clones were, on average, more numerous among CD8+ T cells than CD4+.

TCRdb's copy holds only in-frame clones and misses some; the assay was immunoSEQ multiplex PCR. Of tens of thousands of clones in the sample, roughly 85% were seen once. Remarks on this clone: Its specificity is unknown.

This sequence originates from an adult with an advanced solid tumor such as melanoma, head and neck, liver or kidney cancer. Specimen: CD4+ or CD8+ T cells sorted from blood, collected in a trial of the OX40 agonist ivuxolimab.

The CDR3 DNA reads TGTGCCAGTAGTGCTGCGGGGGGTGGCTACACCTTC. Protein sequence: CASSAAGGGYTF. This sequence joins TRBV19 and TRBJ1-2; a weak D match, TRBD1 (5 bases). The V end lost 5 bases, the J end lost 7 bases, and 11 bases lay between the germline ends. Germline CDR1 is LNHDA and CDR2 is SQIVND (reference sequence). The CDR3 contains 12 residues.